The T cell receptor beta chain under discussion was sequenced for a study of cytotoxic CD8 clonotypes in ibrutinib-treated CLL. The wider study: Response sampling took place at median 12 months of treatment, range 6 to 36.

The CDR3 is made up of 14 amino acids. Some clones are missing from TCRdb's copy, which holds only in-frame ones; the method was immunoSEQ multiplex PCR. Of fewer than 50,000 clones in the sample, 65% were seen once. The sequence was collected from a human donor with chronic lymphocytic leukemia. The material was PBMCs, obtained after 24 months of ibrutinib treatment. The gene calls are TRBV21-1 and TRBJ2-7; the D call of TRBD2 is as the table states it, not checked on the DNA. TRBV21-1 is a pseudogene segment. CDR3 DNA: TGTGCCAGCAGCAAAGCAAGGACTAAGGACGAGCAGTACTTC. The encoded protein is CASSKARTKDEQYF.